This TCR beta chain was sequenced in a study of cytomegalovirus exposure and HLA in healthy donors. The study's findings and limits: Researchers counted 164 TCR beta chains as cytomegalovirus-associated. Later findings reportedly placed an Asian-associated ancestry cluster below the approximately 670-donor mean for N-insertions. Analysis was carried out at a later point, and it linked a missense DCLRE1C variant to TCR beta V- and J-gene trimming. A later analysis associated approximately 17,000 TCR beta sequences with HLA alleles at a 0.05 false discovery rate.

A remark on this clone: Antigen unknown.

The V segment lost 3 bases and the J segment 2 bases; nucleotides outside the gene matches: 22. Germline V gene lookup returns CDR1 LNHDA and CDR2 SQIVND (reference sequence). The CDR3 consists of 21 residues. PCR amplification relied on 60 Vbeta primers (plus 13 Jbeta primers). Only in-frame clones appear in the TCRdb table, and some are missing; sequencing was by immunoSEQ multiplex PCR. This table has 90,000 to 120,000 clones, about 80% appearing once. The sequenced material came from PBMCs. This TCR was sampled from a man aged 30-40 years in good health and CMV-seronegative. This chain joins TRBV19 and TRBJ1-5, with 7 bases lining up with TRBD1. CDR3 sequence: CASSMLAGTVLPKRGNQPQHF. Written as DNA, the CDR3 is TGTGCCAGTAGTATGTTGGCGGGGACAGTACTCCCCAAAAGAGGCAATCAGCCCCAGCATTTT.